This TCR beta chain was identified in a study of shared clonotypes between healthy human individuals. Germline assignment: CDR1 MNHEY and CDR2 SVGAGI. The V end was cut by 5 bases, the J end by 4 bases, with 12 bases between. CDR3 length: 14 residues. General observations from the study: Clonotypes shared by all four sorted-subset donors had higher generation probabilities than non-shared clonotypes.

Of note for this clone: Its specificity is not known.

Profiling relied on immunoSEQ multiplex PCR, and the TCRdb table lists in-frame clones only, not all of them. The table records about 2.4 million clones, 93% of them present only once. This receptor was taken from a man aged 18 to 30 in good health. Some clones in this sample may be carry-over from other donors' samples. The rearrangement links TRBV6-5 to TRBJ2-1, with D unresolved. The sample taken for sequencing was naive CD4+ T cells from PBMCs. Subset defined: CD45RA+ positively selected. The CDR3 DNA reads as TGTGCCAGCAGTCCCACGGACGGTTACAATGAGCAGTTCTTC. It codes for CASSPTDGYNEQFF.